Listed below are T cell receptor beta chains from one sample, sequenced in a study of blood T cell repertoires in COVID-19. TCRdb keeps only in-frame clones here, not all; method: immunoSEQ multiplex PCR. The table shows about 280,000 clones, with approximately 85% occurring only once. Sequenced sample: peripheral blood. These receptors came from a woman in her 70s with acute or convalescent COVID-19. Each CDR3 is given with its conserved first and last residue. The D gene is left open where the match is weak. Some rows have no size entry. The others give once, few or many, or a class for an expanded clone.

CDR3 DNA	CDR3 protein	D gene	clone size	J gene	V gene
TGTGCCAGTAGTATCGGCGACAGGGTCCCTCGGGAAAAACTGTTTTTT	CASSIGDRVPREKLFF	TRBD1	-	TRBJ1-4	TRBV19
TGTGCCAGCAGCCAAGATATGCTTTCGGGGGGAGGCACAGATACGCAGTATTTT	CASSQDMLSGGGTDTQYF	TRBD2	-	TRBJ2-3	TRBV3-1/TRBV3-2
TGTGCCAGCAGTTACTCGATTTTGGGCAGTTACGAGCAGTACTTC	CASSYSILGSYEQYF	-	-	TRBJ2-7	TRBV6-5
TGTGCCAGCAGTTTAGTGTGGGGGGACGAGCAGTACTTC	CASSLVWGDEQYF	-	-	TRBJ2-7	TRBV27
TGTGCCAGCAGCCGGAGGTATGAGCAGTTCTTC	CASSRRYEQFF	-	-	TRBJ2-1	TRBV11-3
TGTGCCAGTAGTATGCCCCGACAGGGGTGGGAAAAACTGTTTTTT	CASSMPRQGWEKLFF	TRBD1	-	TRBJ1-4	TRBV19
TGTGCCAGCAGTTACCGGCAGGGAAGACAGCCCCAGCATTTT	CASSYRQGRQPQHF	-	-	TRBJ1-5	TRBV6-2/TRBV6-3
TGCGCCAGCAGCCCCTTCCCCCGGGACAGCCAGAACTATGGCTACACCTTC	CASSPFPRDSQNYGYTF	TRBD1	-	TRBJ1-2	TRBV5-1
TGTGCCAGCAGCCAAGATTGGGGGCAGGGGGATGGCTACACCTTC	CASSQDWGQGDGYTF	TRBD1	few	TRBJ1-2	TRBV3-1/TRBV3-2
TGCAGCGTGGGGAGTAACGAGCAGTACTTC	CSVGSNEQYF	-	-	TRBJ2-7	TRBV29-1
TGTGCCAGCAGTGAATACAGCAGCACTGAAGCTTTCTTT	CASSEYSSTEAFF	-	-	TRBJ1-1	TRBV2
TGTGCCAGCAGGGCCCCCCAGGCAGGTCAGCCCCAGCATTTT	CASRAPQAGQPQHF	-	-	TRBJ1-5	TRBV28
TGTGCCAGCAGCCAAGTTCAAGGGAGTGATGAAAAACTGTTTTTT	CASSQVQGSDEKLFF	-	few	TRBJ1-4	TRBV3-1/TRBV3-2
TGTGCCAGCAGTTCCCTGGGAGGGGGAGGCTACACCTTC	CASSSLGGGGYTF	-	-	TRBJ1-2	TRBV6-5
TGTGCCAGCAGTCGCTACGGGTTGAACAATGAGCAGTTCTTC	CASSRYGLNNEQFF	-	-	TRBJ2-1	TRBV6-4
TGTGCTAGTGGTTTGGTAGGGGGAGCAGAAGCTTTCTTT	CASGLVGGAEAFF	-	-	TRBJ1-1	TRBV12-5
TGTGCCAGCAGCCAAGAAAGTCGCGGGGGGGCAGATACGCAGTATTTT	CASSQESRGGADTQYF	TRBD2	-	TRBJ2-3	TRBV14
TGTGCCAGTAGTATGACTGCGATTGCTTACCGGACACAATCGAACACCTTC	CASSMTAIAYRTQSNTF	-	-	TRBJ1-2	TRBV19
TGTGCCACCAGCAGAGACGGGGTGGCCGTGAATGAAAAACTGTTTTTT	CATSRDGVAVNEKLFF	-	-	TRBJ1-4	TRBV15
TGTGCCAGCAGCCAGGGGACTAGCGCCACAGATACGCAGTATTTT	CASSQGTSATDTQYF	TRBD2	-	TRBJ2-3	TRBV3-1/TRBV3-2
TGTGCCGGAGAAATCGGACAGGGACGCTACGAGCAGTACTTC	CAGEIGQGRYEQYF	TRBD1	-	TRBJ2-7	TRBV2
TGTGCCAGCAGCTTTAGACAGACGAATGAAAAACTGTTTTTT	CASSFRQTNEKLFF	-	-	TRBJ1-4	TRBV7-2
TGCAGCGTTCGGGACAGTGCTAACTATGGCTACACCTTC	CSVRDSANYGYTF	TRBD1	-	TRBJ1-2	TRBV29-1
TGTGCCAGCAGTTCAACGGGGAGGAACACTGAAGCTTTCTTT	CASSSTGRNTEAFF	-	few	TRBJ1-1	TRBV11-2
TGCAGTGCTAGTCTAGCAGATACGCAGTATTTT	CSASLADTQYF	-	-	TRBJ2-3	TRBV20-1
TGTGCCAGCAGCCTGGGCCGGCGCGGGGGGGCTGGGGATACGCAGTATTTT	CASSLGRRGGAGDTQYF	TRBD2	-	TRBJ2-3	TRBV5-4
TGTGCCAGCAGTGCCGCGGGACAGGGGAATTCACCCCTCCACTTT	CASSAAGQGNSPLHF	TRBD1	-	TRBJ1-6	TRBV6-6
TGTGCCAGCAAGACAGGACTAGCGGGGGATACGCAGTATTTT	CASKTGLAGDTQYF	TRBD2	-	TRBJ2-3	TRBV6-5
TGTGCCAGCAGAGAGCTAAGAGCTGGCTCTGGGGCCAACGTCCTGACTTTC	CASRELRAGSGANVLTF	-	-	TRBJ2-6	TRBV3-1/TRBV3-2
TGTGCCAGCAGCCAAGGCGGCCGATACACAGATACGCAGTATTTT	CASSQGGRYTDTQYF	-	-	TRBJ2-3	TRBV3-1/TRBV3-2
TGTGCCAGCTCACCCCAAACAGGGGGTACGAATTCACCCCTCCACTTT	CASSPQTGGTNSPLHF	TRBD1	-	TRBJ1-6	TRBV18
TGTGCCAGCAGCCGAGGGACAGCCTCCACAGATACGCAGTATTTT	CASSRGTASTDTQYF	TRBD1	once	TRBJ2-3	TRBV11-3